These 20 T cell receptor beta chains came from one sample sequenced in a study of neurological immune-mediated disorders. TCRdb independently ran MiXCR on the 5' RACE reads; one entry per CDR3 protein. Here the sample spans more than 50,000 distinct CDR3 sequences, 3.5% to 4.5% being singletons. Sequenced material: PBMCs. The receptors come from a woman aged 45-59 years with multiple sclerosis.

This clonotype was counted ten times or more. The chain is built from TRBV5-1 and TRBJ1-2, with no clear D. V was shortened by 7 bases and J by 7 bases, with 11 bases between the two germline ends. Germline V gene lookup returns CDR1 SGHRS and CDR2 YFSETQ. The CDR3 consists of 11 residues. CDR3 DNA: TGCGCCAGCGCGGGAGGAGGTGGCTACACCTTC. Its translation: CASAGGGGYTF.

This clonotype was picked up one time. The chain joins TRBV3-1 to TRBJ2-3; 9 positions agree with TRBD1. Trimming cost V 2 bases and J 5 bases; bases outside gene matches: 8. This CDR3 has 16 residues. Germline lookup yields CDR1 LGHDT and CDR2 YNNKEL (reference sequence). CDR3 in DNA: TGTGCCAGCAGCCAACCCTCTCTGGACAGGGGAGATACGCAGTATTTT. Its protein is CASSQPSLDRGDTQYF.

In its sample, this clonotype was seen many times. The gene calls are TRBV20-1 and TRBJ2-5; 10 positions agree with TRBD1. The junction had 8 bases not matched to a gene; V was cut back by 6 bases and J by 4 bases. The CDR3 runs to 14 residues. The germline CDR1 and CDR2 sequences are DFQATT and SNEGSKA (reference sequence). Written as DNA, the CDR3 is TGCAGTGCGAGCCGACAGGGGGCTCGAGAGACCCAGTACTTC. Its translation: CSASRQGARETQYF.

This clonotype has a count of ten or more. The J gene is TRBJ2-1, the V gene TRBV5-1, with 10 positions matching TRBD2. CDR3 size: 16 residues. Germline CDR1 SGHRS, CDR2 YFSETQ. J was trimmed by 9 bases and V by 0 bases; bases with no gene match: 9. The CDR3 sequence: CASSLAASGSRGEQFF. Here the CDR3 DNA reads TGCGCCAGCAGCTTGGCGGCTAGCGGGAGTAGGGGTGAGCAGTTCTTC.

This clonotype was observed a handful of times. The chain carries TRBV5-1 and TRBJ1-2, with D perhaps TRBD1 (6 bases). The CDR3 covers 14 residues. Germline-derived CDR1 and CDR2 are SGHRS and YFSETQ. V was clipped by 9 bases and J by 5 bases, with 20 bases between them. The CDR3 nucleotides read TGCGCCACCACCACAGGGATAACGGGTTATGGCTACACCTTC. Protein product: CATTTGITGYGYTF.

This clonotype has ten or more counts. The rearrangement links TRBV4-2 to TRBJ1-2; TRBD1 aligns across 7 bases. Losses at the gene ends were 4 bases for V and 0 bases for J; bases not matched to a gene: 8. The CDR3 runs to 16 residues. Germline CDR1 and CDR2: LGHNA and YNFKEQ. CDR3: CASSPQGELANYGYTF. The CDR3 bases are TGTGCCAGCAGCCCCCAGGGGGAGTTAGCTAACTATGGCTACACCTTC.

This clonotype was observed many times. V usage is TRBV6-6 and J usage is TRBJ1-5; D ambiguous. From germline, CDR1 is MNHNY and CDR2 SVGAGI (reference sequence). This CDR3 is built from 13 residues. V was cut by 6 bases and J by 0 bases, with 6 bases left in between. The CDR3 is CASRTHSNQPQHF. CDR3 sequence (DNA): TGTGCCAGCAGGACACATAGCAATCAGCCCCAGCATTTT.

This clonotype was seen many times. This chain uses TRBV10-3 with TRBJ2-1, with D tentatively TRBD1 (7 bases). There are 12 residues in the CDR3. Germline CDR1 is ENHRY and CDR2 is SYGVKD. V was clipped by 9 bases and J by 12 bases, with 18 bases between them. The CDR3 DNA reads TGTGCCATATCTCCCGGCCAGGGGGGGCAGTTCTTC. Translating it yields CAISPGQGGQFF.

This clonotype was observed at least ten times. This chain uses TRBV12-3 or TRBV12-4 with TRBJ2-5, with D perhaps TRBD2 (5 bases). This CDR3 spans 9 amino acids. V dropped 8 bases and J dropped 9 bases, with 7 bases sitting between them. The CDR3 loop is CASGSPQYF. The CDR3 region has the DNA TGTGCCAGCGGGAGCCCCCAGTACTTC.

This clonotype appeared many times. The chain couples TRBV20-1 to TRBJ2-7, with TRBD2 matching 9 bases. Germline V CDR1 and CDR2: DFQATT, SNEGSKA (reference sequence). The junction had 8 bases not matched to a gene; V was cut back by 0 bases and J by 5 bases. The CDR3 contains 15 residues. DNA for the CDR3: TGCAGTGCTAGAGATTTCAGGACTAGCGACGACGAGCAGTACTTC. Its translation is CSARDFRTSDDEQYF.

This clonotype occurred many times. This chain uses TRBV27 with TRBJ2-7; D is ambiguous. Germline V gene data show CDR1 as MNHEY and CDR2 as SMNVEV (reference sequence). V dropped 2 bases and J dropped 3 bases, with 5 bases sitting between them. This CDR3 is 12 amino acids long. The DNA for the CDR3 is TGTGCCAGCAGTTTAATAGGCTACGAGCAGTACTTC. This encodes CASSLIGYEQYF.

This clonotype was seen repeatedly, ten times or more. The V call is TRBV20-1, the J call TRBJ1-5; tentatively, D is TRBD1 (6 bases). V was pared by 3 bases and J by 2 bases, with 14 bases between. CDR3 size: 15 residues. Germline CDR1 DFQATT, CDR2 SNEGSKA (reference sequence). Here the CDR3 reads CSASGGANGNQPQHF. CDR3 nucleotides: TGCAGTGCTAGTGGGGGCGCGAATGGCAATCAGCCCCAGCATTTT.

This clonotype was observed many times. This chain uses TRBV7-8 with TRBJ2-5, with D possibly being TRBD1 or TRBD2 (6 bases each). With 1 base removed from V and 0 bases from J, the gap between germline ends came to 18 bases. Germline V gives CDR1 SGHVS, CDR2 FQNEAQ. The CDR3 consists of 18 residues. Here the CDR3 reads CASSLEGGFPTYQETQYF. CDR3 in DNA: TGTGCCAGCAGCTTAGAGGGGGGCTTCCCGACGTACCAAGAGACCCAGTACTTC.

This clonotype has a count of ten or more. The CDR3 protein is CASSQSGHEQFF. The CDR3 DNA is TGTGCCAGCAGCCAGTCCGGGCATGAGCAGTTCTTC. This rearrangement joins TRBV3-1 to TRBJ2-1; D ambiguous. Trimming removed 3 bases at V and 8 bases at J, with 8 bases between. The germline CDR1 and CDR2 sequences are LGHDT and YNNKEL (reference sequence). There are 12 residues in the CDR3.

In this sample, this clonotype turned up many times. The chain employs TRBV5-1 and TRBJ2-3, with 7 bases that match TRBD2. The CDR3 runs 14 residues. The V gene end was trimmed by 4 bases and the J gene end by 3 bases; junction bases not matched to a gene: 5. Germline V gene lookup returns CDR1 SGHRS and CDR2 YFSETQ. The CDR3 region is CASSPRLATDTQYF. For the CDR3, the DNA is TGCGCCAGCAGCCCTCGACTAGCAACAGATACGCAGTATTTT.

This clonotype was seen many times. The rearrangement joins TRBV20-1 to TRBJ1-2; a weak D match, TRBD1 (5 bases). Trimming took 1 base from V and 2 from J, leaving 14 bases between them. The CDR3 runs to 15 residues. Per germline, CDR1 DFQATT and CDR2 SNEGSKA (reference sequence). The CDR3 bases are TGCAGTGCTAGAGGGGGCAGGCAAGGGAACTATGGCTACACCTTC. Encoded protein: CSARGGRQGNYGYTF.

Ten or more counts support this clonotype. The genes are TRBV27 and TRBJ1-5; 7 positions match TRBD1. V shed 3 bases and J 2 bases; nucleotides not matched to a gene: 1. This CDR3 has 14 amino acids. Per germline, CDR1 MNHEY and CDR2 SMNVEV (reference sequence). The CDR3 DNA sequence: TGTGCCAGCAGTTTCAGGGGGGGCAATCAGCCCCAGCATTTT. Amino acid sequence: CASSFRGGNQPQHF.

This clonotype was found many times. The V call is TRBV7-2, the J call TRBJ2-5; TRBD2 matches at 10 bases. This CDR3 comprises 14 residues. V was pared by 5 bases and J by 4 bases, with 4 bases of the junction left unmatched. Germline CDR1 reads SGHTA; CDR2 reads FQGNSA. The CDR3 bases are TGTGCCAGCAGCAGGCGACTAGCGGGAGAGACCCAGTACTTC. Its translation: CASSRRLAGETQYF.

This clonotype was picked up many times. This chain connects TRBV20-1 to TRBJ2-3; 10 bases match TRBD1. V lost 1 base and J lost 9; bases outside the gene matches: 1. Germline V gene sequence: CDR1 DFQATT, CDR2 SNEGSKA (reference sequence). The CDR3 loop spans 12 amino acids. The CDR3 region is CSARAGQGTQYF. The CDR3 region has the DNA TGCAGTGCTAGAGCGGGACAGGGGACGCAGTATTTT.

Ten or more counts support this clonotype. The rearrangement uses TRBV24-1 and TRBJ2-5; TRBD1 matches at 11 bases. Germline V gives CDR1 KGHDR, CDR2 SFDVKD. Germline trimming cut 3 bases from V and 4 bases from J; bases unmatched to any gene: 3. The CDR3 totals 15 residues. The CDR3 spells CATSDIGTGGETQYF. The CDR3 bases are TGTGCCACCAGTGATATCGGGACAGGGGGAGAGACCCAGTACTTC.